This T cell receptor beta chain was sequenced for a study of OX40 agonist ivuxolimab in advanced cancers. V shed 1 base, J shed 0 bases, and the junction held 5 bases outside the gene matches. CDR1 is SGHNT and CDR2 is YENEEA in the germline V gene. CDR3 size: 18 residues. The assay was immunoSEQ multiplex PCR, and TCRdb's table has in-frame clones only and misses some. The table includes roughly 70,000 clones, 87% detected once. This TCR derives from an adult with an advanced solid tumor such as melanoma, head and neck, liver or kidney cancer. The chain uses TRBV11-3 and TRBJ2-6; 8 bases agree with TRBD1. The material sequenced was CD4+ or CD8+ T cells sorted from blood, taken in a trial of the OX40 agonist ivuxolimab. The CDR3 region has the DNA TGTGCCAGCAGCTTAGGGGGGGACAGGCCCTCTGGGGCCAACGTCCTGACTTTC. Its protein product is CASSLGGDRPSGANVLTF. Together with reference TRBV11-3 and TRBJ2-6, the CDR3 gives the full variable domain: EAGVVQSPRYKIIEKKQPVAFWCNPISGHNTLYWYLQNLGQGPELLIRYENEEAVDDSQLPKDRFSAERLKGVDSTLKIQPAELGDSAVYLCASSLGGDRPSGANVLTFGAGSRLTVL.